What follows describes a single T cell receptor beta chain. This sample is drawn from a study of blood T cell repertoires in COVID-19. About the study: Specimens from acute and convalescent COVID-19 originated in the United States, Italy and Spain. PBMCs, B-cell-depleted T cells, or T cells provided the cDNA or gDNA that made up the material.

How the authors handled the data: Nucleated cell number was recorded as an estimate derived from reference gene primer amplification. The data were produced by immunoSEQ multiplex PCR, yet TCRdb's version contains in-frame clones alone and is incomplete. Clone size and V and J calls were adopted from that table, with D and trimming inferred from the DNA. The table shows 150,000 to 200,000 clones, with 84% occurring only once. The CDR3 totals 15 residues. The rearrangement joins TRBV21-1 to TRBJ1-5; TRBD1 was called by the table and not checked on the DNA. TRBV21-1 is a pseudogene locus. The clonotype comes from a man aged 40-49 years who had recovered from COVID-19. Material for sequencing was peripheral blood. The CDR3 DNA sequence: TGTGCCAGCAAGATCCCGGGACAGGGCGCTCAGCCCCAGCATTTT. It translates to CASKIPGQGAQPQHF.